The T cell receptor beta chain described here comes from a study of shared clonotypes between healthy human individuals. Around 32,000 T cell genomes (roughly 300 ng DNA) went into each PBMC replicate. Ten immunoSEQ deep assay plates held the unsorted PBMC DNA. TCRdb's table, derived via immunoSEQ multiplex PCR, lists solely in-frame clones and lacks some. The table shows 90,000 to 100,000 clones, with around 43% occurring only once. When samples were unsorted, 70 million to 95 million PBMCs were used for genomic DNA. This CDR3 is 14 amino acids long. The V end lost 7 bases, the J end lost 3 bases, and 17 bases lay between the germline ends. CDR1 SQVTM and CDR2 ANQGSEA come from the germline V gene. In this sample, this clone turned up once.

The chain employs TRBV29-1 and TRBJ2-3, with D tentatively TRBD2 (6 bases). The sample comprised PBMCs. The receptor's source is a woman aged 40 to 50 in good health. Some clones in this sample may be carry-over from other donors' samples. CDR3 residues: CSARDSAGTDTQYF. Here the CDR3 DNA reads TGCAGCGCCCGAGACTCGGCGGGGACAGATACGCAGTATTTT.